These 7 T cell receptor beta chains were sequenced from one sample in a study of blood T cell repertoires in COVID-19 (dated by TCRdb to 2020 to 2021). Library generation was performed with the immunoSEQ multiplex PCR assay. Held by TCRdb, this immuneACCESS table contains in-frame sequences only and omits some clones. Under half of the omission traces to an unresolved V gene where checked; the cause of the rest is unknown. This sample gives some 320,000 clones in total; about 90% of them show up just once. The top ten clonotypes cover 11% of the sample. Sequencing used peripheral blood. Receptors originate from a woman in her 30s with COVID-19, enrolled during active disease.

This clone showed up just a few times. The chain joins TRBV10-1 to TRBJ2-5; D may be TRBD2 (5 bases). Germline lookup yields CDR1 WNHNN and CDR2 SYGVQD (reference sequence). V was pared by 1 base and J by 4 bases, with 13 bases between. This CDR3 contains 15 residues. The CDR3 is CASSEFSLGLETQYF. CDR3 DNA: TGCGCCAGCAGTGAGTTTAGCCTTGGACTAGAGACCCAGTACTTC.

The gene calls are TRBV13 and TRBJ2-5; 9 nucleotides line up with TRBD1. Germline CDR1 is PRHDT and CDR2 is FYEKMQ (reference sequence). The CDR3 spans 16 residues. V shed 5 bases and J 2 bases; nucleotides not matched to a gene: 9. Here the CDR3 reads CASSPGGTGTQETQYF. The CDR3 coding sequence is TGTGCCAGCAGCCCTGGGGGGACAGGGACTCAAGAGACCCAGTACTTC.

The genes are TRBV10-1 and TRBJ2-2, with D possibly matching TRBD2 (6 bases). The length of the CDR3 is 14 residues. CDR1 WNHNN and CDR2 SYGVQD come from the germline V gene (reference sequence). Trimming shortened V by 10 bases and J by 0 bases, and 12 bases separated the two germline ends. CDR3 coding DNA: TGCGCCACAACCCGGACTACGAACACCGGGGAGCTGTTTTTT. This translates into CATTRTTNTGELFF.

This rearrangement joins TRBV12-5 to TRBJ1-2; 8 nucleotides line up with TRBD1. The CDR3 length is 14 residues. The J segment lost 6 bases and the V segment lost 5 bases, leaving 8 bases of the junction unmatched. Germline V gene sequence: CDR1 LGHNT, CDR2 FRNRAP. This chain's CDR3 is CASGLAGQGDGYTF. In DNA form, the CDR3 reads TGTGCTAGTGGTCTAGCAGGACAGGGTGATGGCTACACCTTC.

The sample holds a few counts of this clone. The chain is built from TRBV7-8 and TRBJ1-2; D is undetermined. The V gene's germline CDR1 is SGHVS and CDR2 FQNEAQ. The V gene lost 3 bases and the J gene lost 2 bases, with 4 bases spanning the gap. This CDR3 is built from 12 residues. CDR3 coding DNA: TGTGCCAGCAGCTTTGGCAACTATGGCTACACCTTC. Protein sequence: CASSFGNYGYTF. The full variable domain, completed using reference TRBV7-8 and TRBJ1-2, is GAGVSQSPRYKVAKRGQDVALRCDPISGHVSLFWYQQALGQGPEFLTYFQNEAQLDKSGLPSDRFFAERPEGSVSTLKIQRTQQEDSAVYLCASSFGNYGYTFGSGTRLTVV.

The V and J genes are TRBV28 and TRBJ1-1; 7 nucleotides match TRBD1. The germline CDR1 and CDR2 sequences are MDHEN and SYDVKM. Losses at the gene ends were 2 bases for V and 5 bases for J; bases not matched to a gene: 2. This CDR3 has 13 amino acids. CDR3 DNA sequence: TGTGCCAGCAGTTTAGAGGGGGCAACTGAAGCTTTCTTT. Protein product: CASSLEGATEAFF.

This chain connects TRBV10-2 to TRBJ2-6; TRBD2 might be the D (5 bases). The length of the CDR3 is 21 residues. V was pared by 4 bases and J by 0 bases, with 25 bases between. Germline V CDR1 and CDR2: WSHSY, SAAADI. The CDR3 nucleotides are TGCGCCAGCAGTGCGGCGGGTAGCCTTAACATCTTCCACTCTGGGGCCAACGTCCTGACTTTC. This sequence encodes CASSAAGSLNIFHSGANVLTF.